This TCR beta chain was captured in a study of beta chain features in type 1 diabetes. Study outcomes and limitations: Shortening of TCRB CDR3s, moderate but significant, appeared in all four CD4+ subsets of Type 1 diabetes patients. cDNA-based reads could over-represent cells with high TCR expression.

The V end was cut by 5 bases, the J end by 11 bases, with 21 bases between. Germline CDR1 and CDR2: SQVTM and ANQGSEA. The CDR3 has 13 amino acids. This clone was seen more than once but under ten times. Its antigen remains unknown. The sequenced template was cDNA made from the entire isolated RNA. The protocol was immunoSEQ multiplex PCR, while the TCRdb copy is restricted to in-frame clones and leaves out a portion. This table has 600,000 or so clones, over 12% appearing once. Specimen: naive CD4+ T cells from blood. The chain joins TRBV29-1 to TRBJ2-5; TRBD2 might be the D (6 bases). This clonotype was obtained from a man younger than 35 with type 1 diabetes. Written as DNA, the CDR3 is TGCAGCGTTCGGGTCCAACCTCCGGGGGAGCAGTACTTC. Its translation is CSVRVQPPGEQYF.